The sequence of this TCR beta chain was determined in a study of control samples from healthy donors and cancer patients. Assay used: immunoSEQ multiplex PCR; TCRdb lists only in-frame clones, some missing. The sample carries 120,000 to 150,000 clones, roughly nine tenths recorded once. CDR3 length equals 14 residues. Looked up from germline, CDR1 is PRHDT and CDR2 is FYEKMQ (reference sequence). Germline trimming cut 5 bases from V and 7 bases from J; bases unmatched to any gene: 8. J is TRBJ2-4 and V is TRBV13; 7 bases agree with TRBD1. The material sequenced was blood. The source is a man between 18 and 35 years old in good health. CDR3 in amino acids: CASSPGQSPNIQYF. CDR3 bases: TGTGCCAGCAGCCCGGGACAGTCCCCGAACATTCAGTACTTC.